The 3 T cell receptor beta chains reported below all come from one sample, sequenced in a study of blood T cell repertoires in COVID-19. Some clones are missing from TCRdb's copy, which holds only in-frame ones; the method was immunoSEQ multiplex PCR. The sample lists 300,000 to 350,000 clones, 90% occurring once. Sequencing was performed on peripheral blood. These receptor sequences come from a woman aged 25 to 45 with COVID-19, enrolled during active disease.

V and J are TRBV30 and TRBJ2-5; D unresolved. CDR1 and CDR2 (germline): GTSNPN, SVGIG (reference sequence). The CDR3 consists of 12 residues. V was cut by 3 bases and J by 6 bases, with 11 bases left in between. This chain's CDR3 is CAWSSGQKTQYF. The CDR3 nucleotides read TGTGCCTGGAGCTCAGGTCAGAAGACCCAGTACTTC.

The rearrangement links TRBV27 to TRBJ1-5, with D perhaps matching TRBD1 (6 bases). Trimming shortened V by 3 bases and J by 5 bases, and 11 bases separated the two germline ends. In germline, CDR1 is MNHEY, CDR2 SMNVEV (reference sequence). The CDR3 loop spans 14 amino acids. The CDR3 sequence is CASSFAGADQPQHF. DNA for the CDR3: TGTGCCAGCAGTTTTGCAGGGGCGGATCAGCCCCAGCATTTT.

This clone was seen only a few times. This sequence joins TRBV6-5 and TRBJ2-3; tentatively, D is TRBD2 (5 bases). This CDR3 region has 12 residues. The germline gives CDR1 MNHEY, CDR2 SVGAGI. The V end lost 6 bases, the J end lost 6 bases, and 10 bases lay between the germline ends. CDR3 nucleotide sequence: TGTGCCAGCAGCTCTAGAGGGGATACGCAGTATTTT. This gives the protein CASSSRGDTQYF.